This TCR beta chain was sequenced for a study of cytomegalovirus exposure and HLA in healthy donors. With 60 Vbeta and 13 Jbeta primers, the PCR was carried out. Profiling relied on immunoSEQ multiplex PCR, and the TCRdb table lists in-frame clones only, not all of them. Listed are over 200,000 clones; about 1% falls within the top ten. The TCR sequence derives from a young woman in good health and CMV-seropositive. The sequencing input was PBMCs.

In DNA form, the CDR3 reads TGTGCCAGTTTTAGCGGTAGCGCAAACACCGGGGAGCTGTTTTTT. Protein: CASFSGSANTGELFF. V gene TRBV5-8 combines with J gene TRBJ2-2; D is possibly TRBD2 (6 bases). The CDR3 loop spans 15 amino acids. V lost 8 bases and J lost 2, with 16 bases in between. The germline V gene has CDR1 SGHTS and CDR2 YDEGEE. Together with reference TRBV5-8 and TRBJ2-2, the CDR3 gives the full variable domain: EAGVTQSPTHLIKTRGQQATLRCSPISGHTSVYWYQQALGLGLQFLLWYDEGEERNRGNFPPRFSGRQFPNYSSELNVNALELEDSALYLCASFSGSANTGELFFGEGSRLTVL.